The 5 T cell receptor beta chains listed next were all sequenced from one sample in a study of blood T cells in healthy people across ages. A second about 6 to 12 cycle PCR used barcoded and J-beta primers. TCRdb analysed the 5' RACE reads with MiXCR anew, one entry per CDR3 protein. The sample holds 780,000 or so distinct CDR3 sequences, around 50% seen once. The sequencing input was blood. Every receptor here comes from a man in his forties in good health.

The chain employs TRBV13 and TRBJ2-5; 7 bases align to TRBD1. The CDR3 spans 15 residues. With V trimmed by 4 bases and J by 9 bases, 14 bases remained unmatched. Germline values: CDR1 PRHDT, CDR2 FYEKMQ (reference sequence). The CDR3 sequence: CASSSLWTGHRSQYF. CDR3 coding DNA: TGTGCCAGCAGCTCCCTCTGGACAGGCCATCGTTCCCAGTACTTC. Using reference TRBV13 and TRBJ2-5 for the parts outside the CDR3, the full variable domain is AAGVIQSPRHLIKEKRETATLKCYPIPRHDTVYWYQQGPGQDPQFLISFYEKMQSDKGSIPDRFSAQQFSDYHSELNMSSLELGDSALYFCASSSLWTGHRSQYFGPGTRLLVL.

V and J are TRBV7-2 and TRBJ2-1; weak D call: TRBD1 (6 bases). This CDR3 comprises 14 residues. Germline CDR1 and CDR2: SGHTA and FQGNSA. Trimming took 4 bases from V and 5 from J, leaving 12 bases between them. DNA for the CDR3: TGTGCCAGCAGCTCGGCCGGACAGAACAATGAGCAGTTCTTC. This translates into CASSSAGQNNEQFF.

The CDR3 protein is CASSQDFRETQYF. As DNA, the CDR3 is TGTGCCAGCAGCCAAGATTTCCGGGAGACCCAGTACTTC. This chain joins TRBV3-1 and TRBJ2-5; D gene unclear. Germline CDR1 LGHDT, CDR2 YNNKEL (reference sequence). This CDR3 is built from 13 residues. The germline V and J ends were trimmed by 0 bases and 5 bases, with 7 bases remaining between them.

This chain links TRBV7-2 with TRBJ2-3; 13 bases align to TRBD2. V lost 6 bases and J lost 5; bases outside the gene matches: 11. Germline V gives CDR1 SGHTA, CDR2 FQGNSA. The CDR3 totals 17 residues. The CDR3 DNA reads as TGTGCCAGCAGACCAACCGGGACTAGCGGGGTAATAGATACGCAGTATTTT. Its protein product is CASRPTGTSGVIDTQYF.

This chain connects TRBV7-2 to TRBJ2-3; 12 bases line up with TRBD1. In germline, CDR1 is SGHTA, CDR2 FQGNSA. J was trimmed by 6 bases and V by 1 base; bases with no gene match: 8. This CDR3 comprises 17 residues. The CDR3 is CASSLEGRDRGLDTQYF. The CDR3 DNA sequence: TGTGCCAGCAGCTTAGAGGGGCGGGACAGGGGGCTGGATACGCAGTATTTT. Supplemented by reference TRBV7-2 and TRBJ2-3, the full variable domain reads GAGVSQSPSNKVTEKGKDVELRCDPISGHTALYWYRQSLGQGLEFLIYFQGNSAPDKSGLPSDRFSAERTGGSVSTLTIQRTQQEDSAVYLCASSLEGRDRGLDTQYFGPGTRLTVL.